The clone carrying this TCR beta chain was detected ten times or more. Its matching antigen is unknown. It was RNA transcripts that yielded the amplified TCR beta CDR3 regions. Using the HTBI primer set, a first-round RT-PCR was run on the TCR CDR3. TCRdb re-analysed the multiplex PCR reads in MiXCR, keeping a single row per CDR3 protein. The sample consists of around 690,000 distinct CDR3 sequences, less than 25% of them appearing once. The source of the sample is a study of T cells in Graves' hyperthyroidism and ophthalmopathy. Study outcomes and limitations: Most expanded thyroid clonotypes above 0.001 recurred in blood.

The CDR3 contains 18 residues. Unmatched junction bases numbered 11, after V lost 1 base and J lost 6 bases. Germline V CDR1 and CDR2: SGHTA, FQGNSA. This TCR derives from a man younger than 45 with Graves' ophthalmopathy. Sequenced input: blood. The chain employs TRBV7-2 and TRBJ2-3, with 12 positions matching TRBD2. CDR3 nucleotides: TGTGCCAGCAGCTTAGTCCCAGGACTAGCGGGACCCTCGGATACGCAGTATTTT. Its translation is CASSLVPGLAGPSDTQYF.